These T cell receptor beta chains were read from a single sample in a study of blood T cells in healthy people across ages. In TCRdb, the 5' RACE reads were re-called with MiXCR into one record per CDR3 protein. The repertoire consists of 1.5 million to 2 million distinct CDR3 sequences, with about 39% occurring once and the leading ten covering approximately 22%. The sequenced material came from blood. These receptors originate from a human donor in good health. Both conserved end residues are part of each CDR3. A D gene is named only where the DNA matches it firmly. Size tells how often a clone was seen (once, few, many) or the class of an expanded clone, and some rows leave it out.

>.|TRBJ2-2|TRBV2|.
TGTGCCAGCAGTGAGGCCGGGACCCGGACGAACACCGGGGAGCTGTTTTTT
CASSEAGTRTNTGELFF
>.|TRBJ2-3|TRBV13|TRBD2
TGTGCCAGCAGCCTTATAAGGACTAGCGGGGGAGATACGCAGTATTTT
CASSLIRTSGGDTQYF
>few|TRBJ2-5|TRBV12-3/TRBV12-4|.
TGTGCCAGCAGTTTTTTCACCCAAACAGGAGAGACCCAGTACTTC
CASSFFTQTGETQYF
>.|TRBJ2-7|TRBV7-2|.
TGTGCCAGCAGCTTTGTCGGGGAACGCGAGCAGTACTTC
CASSFVGEREQYF
>.|TRBJ2-3|TRBV6-2/TRBV6-3|.
TGTGCCAGCAACGGGCGGCTCAGCACAGATACGCAGTATTTT
CASNGRLSTDTQYF
>.|TRBJ2-7|TRBV7-8|TRBD1
TGTGCCAGCAGCCGGGGACAGGGCCCCGGAGATGTCTACGAGCAGTACTTC
CASSRGQGPGDVYEQYF
>few|TRBJ1-2|TRBV6-9|.
TGTGCCAGCGGAAAATGGGCGGGGGCGGACTATGGCTACACCTTC
CASGKWAGADYGYTF
>few|TRBJ1-1|TRBV6-4|.
TGTGCCAGCAGTGACCGGCCCCGGACGGGGAACACTGAAGCTTTCTTT
CASSDRPRTGNTEAFF
>.|TRBJ2-1|TRBV29-1|.
TGCAGCGTTGAAGGGGGGCGGACTCGTAATGAGCAGTTCTTC
CSVEGGRTRNEQFF
>.|TRBJ1-5|TRBV5-5|TRBD1
TGTGCCAGCAGCTTGGCCTCGGGACAGGGGGCGAGTCAGCCCCAGCATTTT
CASSLASGQGASQPQHF
>few|TRBJ2-7|TRBV7-2|.
TGTGCCAGCAGCCTACGTCCCTACCAGGGCTACGAGCAGTACTTC
CASSLRPYQGYEQYF
>.|TRBJ2-1|TRBV20-1|TRBD1
TGCAGTGCTAGAGATCCGGGGACAGGGAGCTCCTACAATGAGCAGTTCTTC
CSARDPGTGSSYNEQFF
>few|TRBJ1-2|TRBV20-1|.
TGCAGTGCTAGAGATCTGAGGGGATCTAACTATGGCTACACCTTC
CSARDLRGSNYGYTF
>.|TRBJ2-7|TRBV7-6|.
TGTGCCAGCAGCTTAGGTCCCCTGGGGGCAGGAGAGTACGAGCAGTACTTC
CASSLGPLGAGEYEQYF
>.|TRBJ2-3|TRBV12-3/TRBV12-4|TRBD2
TGTGCCAGCACCTCTAGCGGGGGGGCCATGGGTACGCAGTATTTT
CASTSSGGAMGTQYF
>.|TRBJ2-3|TRBV29-1|.
TGCAGCCTTAAATCGGATACGCAGTATTTT
CSLKSDTQYF
>.|TRBJ2-3|TRBV20-1|TRBD2
TGCAGTGCTACCCCCCCCGGGGCGGGGGGTGAGGCAGATACGCAGTATTTT
CSATPPGAGGEADTQYF
>few|TRBJ1-4|TRBV20-1|TRBD1
TGCAGTGCTACATCTACCGGGACAGGGGCTGAAAAACTGTTTTTT
CSATSTGTGAEKLFF
>.|TRBJ1-3|TRBV5-1|TRBD1
TGCGCCAGCAGGCCGGGGACAGGGGGCAGAAACACCATATATTTT
CASRPGTGGRNTIYF
>few|TRBJ1-2|TRBV20-1|.
TGCAGTGCTGGAGGGACGGGAAAGGGAAATGGCTACACCTTC
CSAGGTGKGNGYTF
>.|TRBJ2-7|TRBV27|.
TGTGCCAGCAGTACCGGGACGAACGAGCAGTACTTC
CASSTGTNEQYF
>many|TRBJ1-2|TRBV10-3|TRBD1
TGTGCCATCAGAGCAGGGGGTCGTAACTATGGCTACACCTTC
CAIRAGGRNYGYTF
>.|TRBJ2-1|TRBV29-1|TRBD2
TGCAGCGTGCTCGGGGGACTAGAGGTCAATGAGCAGTTCTTC
CSVLGGLEVNEQFF
>.|TRBJ1-5|TRBV7-2|TRBD1
TGTGCCAGCAGCACCAGGGGGGTTAGTGAGCAGCCCCAGCATTTT
CASSTRGVSEQPQHF
>.|TRBJ1-2|TRBV20-1|TRBD1
TGCAGTGCTAGAGAAGTGCTACGGACAGGGGGCGCAAGCTATGGCTACACCTTC
CSAREVLRTGGASYGYTF
>.|TRBJ1-2|TRBV2|.
TGTGCCAGCACCCTGACGGGCCAGTATGGCTACACCTTC
CASTLTGQYGYTF
>.|TRBJ2-5|TRBV5-1|.
TGCGCCAGCGGCATATCCTGGGAGACCCAGTACTTC
CASGISWETQYF
>many|TRBJ2-5|TRBV3-1|.
TGCGCCAGCAGCCAAGTTGGGCCCCAAGAGACCCAGTACTTC
CASSQVGPQETQYF
>.|TRBJ2-7|TRBV6-5|.
TGTGCCAGCACGACGGGGGGCAGCTACGAGCAGTACTTC
CASTTGGSYEQYF